This is a list of T cell receptor beta chains from one sample in a study of blood T cells in healthy people across ages. TCRdb redid the calling of the 5' RACE reads with MiXCR, one entry per CDR3 protein. The sample records a few hundred thousand distinct CDR3 sequences, roughly a quarter being singletons. The sample was also reused in another study, on T cells of mothers and their children.

Sequencing was performed on blood. Receptors originate from a boy younger than 10 in good health. The conserved cysteine and the conserved F or W are not part of the CDR3 here. A D gene is named only where the DNA matches it firmly.

V	D	J	CDR3
TRBV6-5	TRBD2	TRBJ2-1	ASSHVRTSGSDEQF
TRBV20-1	TRBD1	TRBJ2-7	SARHSGQGPGYEQY
TRBV29-1	-	TRBJ2-6	SVGVSKSGANVLT
TRBV6-1	-	TRBJ2-7	ASSERQVEQY
TRBV6-6	TRBD2	TRBJ2-5	ASSLRPGLVQETQY
TRBV18	-	TRBJ1-2	ASSPGKGPYGYT
TRBV4-3	-	TRBJ1-3	ASSPSTVSSGNTIY
TRBV7-9	TRBD1	TRBJ1-6	ASQTGTGDSPLH
TRBV2	-	TRBJ2-4	ASRGIVEGDKNIQY
TRBV19	-	TRBJ1-2	ASSPGDPYGYT
TRBV20-1	-	TRBJ1-5	SAIWQGKWLSNQPQH
TRBV4-1	TRBD2	TRBJ2-5	ASSRRFLVGEGIKETQY
TRBV5-5	-	TRBJ2-7	ASSSGDSAYEQY
TRBV7-3	TRBD2	TRBJ2-1	ASSPGPRGAGNEQF
TRBV5-5	-	TRBJ1-2	ASSFLTDLRYGYT
TRBV2	-	TRBJ1-2	ASSSGLGYGYT
TRBV14	-	TRBJ2-6	VSSPTLWISGANVLT
TRBV30	-	TRBJ2-7	AWSVGSGPYEQY
TRBV6-2/TRBV6-3	TRBD2	-	ASSYPWTSGFIYNEQF
TRBV4-1	TRBD2	TRBJ2-1	ASSQPGTSGLYNEQF
TRBV27	-	TRBJ2-7	ASSFSGVGEQY
TRBV20-1	TRBD2	TRBJ2-5	SARDWIQRGGETQY
TRBV29-1	-	TRBJ2-1	SVVAASSYNEQF
TRBV30	-	TRBJ1-2	AWRPGLSLAYGYT
TRBV12-3/TRBV12-4	-	TRBJ2-7	ASRRTESSYEQY
TRBV9	-	TRBJ2-5	ASSGDYQETQY
TRBV6-6	TRBD1	TRBJ1-2	ASSYIGQGAYGYT
TRBV5-1	TRBD2	TRBJ2-1	ASIGGGENEQF
TRBV20-1	TRBD2	-	SARGLAGGPSVETQY
TRBV12-3/TRBV12-4	-	TRBJ1-2	ASSLGGGGHT
TRBV28	-	TRBJ2-7	ASSPAGTSPEYEQY
TRBV5-1	-	TRBJ1-2	ASSLEQANNYGYT